Presented here are 5 T cell receptor beta chains from one specimen sequenced in a study of cytomegalovirus exposure and HLA in healthy donors. The PCR employed 60 Vbeta primers together with 13 Jbeta primers. The data were produced by immunoSEQ multiplex PCR, yet TCRdb's version contains in-frame clones alone and is incomplete. Among 150,000 or so clones listed, 75% were seen once. The sequencing sample was made of PBMCs. These receptors were collected from a man aged 18 to 29 in good health and CMV-seropositive.

This chain links TRBV5-1 with TRBJ2-3; 9 bases fit TRBD1. The CDR3 has 14 residues. The germline CDR1 and CDR2 sequences are SGHRS and YFSETQ. Trimming removed 7 bases from V and 6 bases from J; junction bases left unmatched: 9. The CDR3 here is CASFDGQGRDTQYF. As DNA, the CDR3 is TGCGCCAGCTTCGACGGACAGGGGAGGGATACGCAGTATTTT.

This chain links TRBV11-2 with TRBJ1-1, with D possibly matching TRBD1 (6 bases). Germline loops: CDR1 SGHAT, CDR2 FQNNGV. This CDR3 region has 14 residues. Deletions cut 5 bases from V and 0 bases from J, with 10 bases between. CDR3 DNA: TGTGCCAGCAGCCCCTGGACAGTGAACACTGAAGCTTTCTTT. Residues: CASSPWTVNTEAFF.

The gene calls are TRBV4-2 and TRBJ2-3; TRBD2 matches at 7 bases. CDR3 length equals 15 residues. Germline V gives CDR1 LGHNA, CDR2 YNFKEQ. V was pared by 3 bases and J by 6 bases, with 9 bases of the junction left unmatched. CDR3 nucleotide sequence: TGTGCCAGCAGCCAGGCGGGAGCCGGTGCGGATACGCAGTATTTT. It translates to CASSQAGAGADTQYF.

The chain joins TRBV7-9 to TRBJ2-7; D is perhaps TRBD1 (6 bases). The CDR3 has 16 amino acids. CDR1 and CDR2 from the germline V gene are SEHNR and FQNEAQ (reference sequence). Trimming took off 4 bases at V and 6 bases at J, with 22 bases between the two ends. The CDR3 DNA reads as TGTGCCAGCAGCTCTAGGAAACAGGGTAGGGACGGCGAGCAGTACTTC. This encodes CASSSRKQGRDGEQYF.

This chain uses TRBV28 with TRBJ1-1; D ambiguous. The V end was cut by 7 bases, the J end by 1 base, with 16 bases between. CDR3 length: 15 amino acids. Germline loops: CDR1 MDHEN, CDR2 SYDVKM. The DNA for the CDR3 is TGTGCCAGCATCACGCCCGGGAGAGGGAACACTGAAGCTTTCTTT. This gives the protein CASITPGRGNTEAFF.